Each of the 4 T cell receptor beta chains below was sequenced from the same sample in a study of blood T cells in healthy people across ages (dated by TCRdb to 2015 to 2017). Library preparation was by 5' RACE. The instrument was an Illumina HiSeq 2500. A second PCR of about 6 to 11 cycles was run with a J-beta primer mix and a sample-barcoded 5' primer. TCRdb cleaned the public reads at Q25 with fastp, built clones with MiXCR and kept in-frame beta chains. Rows are combined by CDR3 protein, so each entry shows the most common genes and DNA. The sample table lists 1.5 million to 2 million distinct CDR3 sequences, about 30% of them with a count of one. 7.7% of the sample lies in the top ten. Sequencing was carried out using blood. The source of these receptors is a woman in her 30s in good health.

Concerning this clonotype: A read error may account for a junction end that differs from germline. The chain is built from TRBV9 and TRBJ2-1, with D possibly matching TRBD2 (6 bases). The CDR3 extends over 15 amino acids. Germline V gene data show CDR1 as SGDLS and CDR2 as YYNGEE. This CDR3 reads CAGSQNRRGFNEQFF. In DNA form, the CDR3 reads TGTGCCGGCAGCCAAAACCGGAGGGGCTTCAATGAGCAGTTCTTC.

With respect to this clonotype: At one end the junction does not follow the germline gene, possibly because of a read error. The gene calls are TRBV7-2 and TRBJ2-1; 10 bases line up with TRBD1. CDR1 is SGHTA and CDR2 is FQGNSA in the germline V gene. This CDR3 is 15 amino acids long. CDR3 loop: CAGSPDRGVYNGQFF. CDR3 sequence (DNA): TGTGCCGGCAGCCCGGACAGGGGGGTCTACAATGGGCAGTTCTTC.

This clonotype was seen a few times. In DNA, the CDR3 is TGTGCCAGCAGCTTGGGGCTAGCGGCCTCTGAGCAGTACTTC. Its translation is CASSLGLAASEQYF. This chain links TRBV5-6 with TRBJ2-5; 7 positions agree with TRBD2. The J segment lost 11 bases and the V segment lost 0 bases, leaving 10 bases of the junction unmatched. CDR3 length equals 14 residues. Per the germline V gene, CDR1 is SGHDT and CDR2 is YYEEEE.

This clonotype was detected ten times or more. The rearrangement joins TRBV29-1 to TRBJ2-6; D gene unclear. Germline V gives CDR1 SQVTM, CDR2 ANQGSEA. This CDR3 has 14 residues. Between the trimmed V and J ends, which lost 6 bases and 2 bases, there was a span of 11 bases. CDR3 residues: CSVFGGTGANVLTF. The DNA for the CDR3 is TGCAGCGTCTTCGGTGGTACTGGGGCCAACGTCCTGACTTTC.